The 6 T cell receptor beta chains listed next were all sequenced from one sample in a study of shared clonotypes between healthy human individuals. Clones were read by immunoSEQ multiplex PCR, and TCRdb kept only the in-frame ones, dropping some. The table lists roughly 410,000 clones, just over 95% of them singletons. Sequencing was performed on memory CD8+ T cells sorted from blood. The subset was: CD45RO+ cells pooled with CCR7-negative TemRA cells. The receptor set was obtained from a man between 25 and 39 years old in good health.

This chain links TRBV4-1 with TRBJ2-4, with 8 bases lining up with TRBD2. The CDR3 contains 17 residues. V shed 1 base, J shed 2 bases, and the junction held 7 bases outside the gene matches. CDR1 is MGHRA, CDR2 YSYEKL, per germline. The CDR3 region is CASSQAGGLVSKNIQYF. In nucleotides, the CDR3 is TGCGCCAGCAGCCAAGCTGGGGGACTAGTCTCCAAAAACATTCAGTACTTC.

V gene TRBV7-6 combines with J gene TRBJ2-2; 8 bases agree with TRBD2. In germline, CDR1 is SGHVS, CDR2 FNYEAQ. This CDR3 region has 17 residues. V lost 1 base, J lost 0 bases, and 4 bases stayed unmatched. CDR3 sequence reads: CASSLETGLANTGELFF. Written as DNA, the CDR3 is TGTGCCAGCAGCTTAGAGACGGGACTAGCGAACACCGGGGAGCTGTTTTTT.

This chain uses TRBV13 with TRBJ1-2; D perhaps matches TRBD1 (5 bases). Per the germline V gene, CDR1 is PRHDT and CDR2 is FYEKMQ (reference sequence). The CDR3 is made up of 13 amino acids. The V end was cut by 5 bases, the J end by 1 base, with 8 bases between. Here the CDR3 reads CASSGDGNYGYTF. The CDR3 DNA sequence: TGTGCCAGCAGCGGGGACGGTAACTATGGCTACACCTTC.

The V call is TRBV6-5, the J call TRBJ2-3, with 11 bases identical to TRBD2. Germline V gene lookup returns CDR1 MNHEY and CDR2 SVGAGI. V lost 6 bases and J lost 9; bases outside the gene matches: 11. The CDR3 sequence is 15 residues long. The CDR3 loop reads CASSSVAGGPGTQYF. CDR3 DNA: TGTGCCAGCAGCTCCGTAGCGGGAGGGCCAGGGACGCAGTATTTT.

CDR3 sequence (DNA): TGTGCCAGCAGCTTGTGGGAGAATGCAGATACGCAGTATTTT. This sequence encodes CASSLWENADTQYF. The V and J genes are TRBV7-8 and TRBJ2-3; TRBD2 might be the D (5 bases). CDR1 and CDR2 from the germline V gene are SGHVS and FQNEAQ. V was pared by 3 bases and J by 4 bases, with 11 bases between. The CDR3 length is 14 residues.

The CDR3 nucleotides read TGTGCCAGCAGTTTCTACCAGGACAGGGGGCATGGGGCCAACGTCCTGACTTTC. It specifies CASSFYQDRGHGANVLTF. The chain employs TRBV2 and TRBJ2-6; 11 bases are a match to TRBD1. Germline V gives CDR1 SNHLY, CDR2 FYNNEI. There are 18 residues in the CDR3. Unmatched junction bases numbered 9, after V lost 5 bases and J lost 3 bases. The full variable domain, rest sourced from reference TRBV2 and TRBJ2-6, is EPEVTQTPSHQVTQMGQEVILRCVPISNHLYFYWYRQILGQKVEFLVSFYNNEISEKSEIFDDQFSVERPDGSNFTLKIRSTKLEDSAMYFCASSFYQDRGHGANVLTFGAGSRLTVL.